The 26 T cell receptor beta chains listed next were all sequenced from one sample in a study of T cell responses to AZD1222 COVID-19 vaccine. Assay used: immunoSEQ multiplex PCR; TCRdb lists only in-frame clones, some missing. The table shows around 140,000 clones, with 80% to 95% occurring only once. The sequencing used peripheral blood, collected on day 0 of MenACWY control vaccination. These TCRs come from an adult in good health.

This chain links TRBV19 with TRBJ2-3; D ambiguous. V was trimmed by 6 bases and J by 4 bases, leaving 14 bases between them. CDR3 length equals 14 residues. Germline CDR1 and CDR2: LNHDA and SQIVND (reference sequence). The CDR3 spells CASSRSNPPDTQYF. The CDR3, as DNA: TGTGCCAGTAGCCGATCAAACCCCCCAGATACGCAGTATTTT.

The rearrangement joins TRBV19 to TRBJ1-6, with a weak D call TRBD1 (5 bases). Per germline, CDR1 LNHDA and CDR2 SQIVND (reference sequence). V was cut by 5 bases and J by 10 bases, with 12 bases left in between. The CDR3 spans 13 residues. DNA of the CDR3: TGTGCCAGTAGTGGGCAGGGAACCTCACCCCTCCACTTT. It yields the protein CASSGQGTSPLHF. The whole variable domain, filled in from reference TRBV19 and TRBJ1-6, reads DGGITQSPKYLFRKEGQNVTLSCEQNLNHDAMYWYRQDPGQGLRLIYYSQIVNDFQKGDIAEGYSVSREKKESFPLTVTSAQKNPTAFYLCASSGQGTSPLHFGNGTRLTVT.

The chain recombines TRBV27 with TRBJ1-2; no clear D gene. CDR3 length: 14 residues. V was cut by 7 bases and J by 2 bases, with 14 bases left in between. Germline V CDR1 and CDR2: MNHEY, SMNVEV (reference sequence). Written as DNA, the CDR3 is TGTGCCAGCAAACGCATGGGTAGCAACTATGGCTACACCTTC. Protein: CASKRMGSNYGYTF.

The chain couples TRBV6-5 to TRBJ2-7, with 8 nucleotides matching TRBD2. The CDR3 is made up of 14 amino acids. Trimming removed 5 bases from V and 2 bases from J; junction bases left unmatched: 5. In germline, CDR1 is MNHEY, CDR2 SVGAGI. In DNA form, the CDR3 reads TGTGCCAGCAGTCAATTAGCGGGAACCTACGAGCAGTACTTC. Its translation is CASSQLAGTYEQYF.

V and J are TRBV5-4 and TRBJ1-2, with TRBD1 matching 7 bases. The junction had 4 bases not matched to a gene; V was cut back by 5 bases and J by 0 bases. The CDR3 extends over 14 amino acids. Germline V gene data show CDR1 as SGHNT and CDR2 as YYREEE (reference sequence). DNA of the CDR3: TGTGCCAGCAGTTGGGACAGTCCTAACTATGGCTACACCTTC. Translation: CASSWDSPNYGYTF.

The rearrangement uses TRBV24-1 and TRBJ2-5; D may be TRBD1 or TRBD2 (6 bases each). Germline CDR1 is KGHDR and CDR2 is SFDVKD. CDR3 length: 15 residues. Trimming removed 0 bases at V and 5 bases at J, with 12 bases between. CDR3 loop: CATSDLTGAGETQYF. DNA of the CDR3: TGTGCCACCAGTGATTTGACGGGGGCGGGGGAGACCCAGTACTTC.

The chain joins TRBV15 to TRBJ1-2; D is possibly TRBD1 (6 bases). V was trimmed by 0 bases and J by 4 bases, leaving 12 bases between them. Germline-derived CDR1 and CDR2 are LNHNV and YYDKDF (reference sequence). This CDR3 has 15 amino acids. CDR3 nucleotide sequence: TGTGCCACCAGCAGAGATTTGGGGACACCCTATGGCTACACCTTC. This gives the protein CATSRDLGTPYGYTF. The variable domain in full, completed from reference TRBV15 and TRBJ1-2, reads DAMVIQNPRYQVTQFGKPVTLSCSQTLNHNVMYWYQQKSSQAPKLLFHYYDKDFNNEADTPDNFQSRRPNTSFCFLDIRSPGLGDTAMYLCATSRDLGTPYGYTFGSGTRLTVV.

The chain uses TRBV18 and TRBJ1-1; D remains unclear. This CDR3 has 15 residues. Between the trimmed V and J ends, which lost 4 bases and 1 base, there was a span of 13 bases. Germline-derived CDR1 and CDR2 are KGHSH and LQKENI. The CDR3 bases are TGTGCCAGCTCACGTTTGGGCAGGCCGAACACTGAAGCTTTCTTT. Residues: CASSRLGRPNTEAFF.

The chain links TRBV7-9 to TRBJ2-7, with D uncertain. The CDR3 has 11 residues. Trimming took 4 bases from V and 4 from J, leaving 5 bases between them. Looked up from germline, CDR1 is SEHNR and CDR2 is FQNEAQ (reference sequence). Here the CDR3 reads CASSSQYEQYF. The CDR3 DNA reads as TGTGCCAGCAGCTCTCAATACGAGCAGTACTTC.

The chain couples TRBV18 to TRBJ1-2; D remains unclear. The CDR3 runs 13 residues. The germline gives CDR1 KGHSH, CDR2 LQKENI. V gave up 2 bases and J gave up 4 bases, with 8 bases separating them. DNA of the CDR3: TGTGCCAGCTCACCAGAGGACGCCTATGGCTACACCTTC. It codes for CASSPEDAYGYTF.

The chain uses TRBV7-9 and TRBJ2-1; maybe TRBD2 (5 bases). The CDR3 runs to 14 residues. The germline CDR1 and CDR2 sequences are SEHNR and FQNEAQ (reference sequence). Trimming stripped 1 base from V and 7 bases from J, with 11 bases between. The CDR3 DNA follows: TGTGCCAGCAGCTTAGATTCTAGCAGTAATGAGCAGTTCTTC. Translation: CASSLDSSSNEQFF. Full variable domain (outside the CDR3, taken from reference TRBV7-9 and TRBJ2-1): DTGVSQNPRHKITKRGQNVTFRCDPISEHNRLYWYRQTLGQGPEFLTYFQNEAQLEKSRLLSDRFSAERPKGSFSTLEIQRTEQGDSAMYLCASSLDSSSNEQFFGPGTRLTVL.

This chain joins TRBV5-1 and TRBJ2-6; D remains unclear. Per germline, CDR1 SGHRS and CDR2 YFSETQ. Trimming left V 0 bases short and J 4 bases short, with 8 bases between. The CDR3 sequence is 15 residues long. The CDR3 coding sequence is TGCGCCAGCAGCTTGGCTATCTGGGGGGCCAACGTCCTGACTTTC. This encodes CASSLAIWGANVLTF.

The gene calls are TRBV27 and TRBJ2-1, with D tentatively TRBD1 (5 bases). The V gene's germline CDR1 is MNHEY and CDR2 SMNVEV (reference sequence). The CDR3 covers 12 residues. The germline V and J ends were trimmed by 2 bases and 10 bases, with 9 bases remaining between them. The CDR3, as DNA: TGTGCCAGCAGTTTAATCCAGGGAGAGCAGTTCTTC. Its protein is CASSLIQGEQFF.

This rearrangement joins TRBV5-1 to TRBJ2-3; 11 nucleotides match TRBD2. This CDR3 has 16 residues. The V gene's germline CDR1 is SGHRS and CDR2 YFSETQ. The V gene end was trimmed by 3 bases and the J gene end by 3 bases; junction bases not matched to a gene: 6. The CDR3 is CASSSGPSGGTDTQYF. The CDR3 coding sequence is TGCGCCAGCAGCTCCGGCCCTAGCGGGGGGACAGATACGCAGTATTTT.

This clone was observed a single time. The rearrangement joins TRBV5-1 to TRBJ1-1; possible D gene TRBD1, 5 bases. This CDR3 is built from 12 residues. The germline V gene has CDR1 SGHRS and CDR2 YFSETQ. V lost 6 bases to trimming and J lost 1 base, with 7 bases between them. CDR3 protein: CASKGTNTEAFF. CDR3 DNA sequence: TGCGCCAGCAAGGGGACGAACACTGAAGCTTTCTTT. The whole variable domain, remainder taken from reference TRBV5-1 and TRBJ1-1, is KAGVTQTPRYLIKTRGQQVTLSCSPISGHRSVSWYQQTPGQGLQFLFEYFSETQRNKGNFPGRFSGRQFSNSRSEMNVSTLELGDSALYLCASKGTNTEAFFGQGTRLTVV.

The chain has TRBV28 and TRBJ1-2; the D is unclear. V shed 9 bases and J shed 4 bases, with 12 bases lying between them. CDR3 length: 12 residues. Germline-derived CDR1 and CDR2 are MDHEN and SYDVKM. CDR3 sequence: CASQTPVYGYTF. The CDR3 nucleotides are TGTGCCAGTCAGACCCCGGTCTATGGCTACACCTTC.

J is TRBJ2-1 and V is TRBV20-1; D gene unclear. CDR3 length: 10 amino acids. V gave up 3 bases and J gave up 9 bases, with 6 bases separating them. Germline CDR1 reads DFQATT; CDR2 reads SNEGSKA (reference sequence). Here the CDR3 DNA reads TGCAGTGCTAGTCGCGGTGAGCAGTTCTTC. Its translation: CSASRGEQFF.

The V call is TRBV2, the J call TRBJ1-5, with D uncertain. CDR1 SNHLY and CDR2 FYNNEI come from the germline V gene. CDR3 length: 13 residues. The V end was cut by 5 bases, the J end by 5 bases, with 10 bases between. The CDR3 nucleotides are TGTGCCAGCAGTCGACACATTTATCAGCCCCAGCATTTT. As protein: CASSRHIYQPQHF.

The chain joins TRBV2 to TRBJ1-4; D uncertain. Per germline, CDR1 SNHLY and CDR2 FYNNEI. The CDR3 has 15 residues. V was pared by 8 bases and J by 0 bases, with 13 bases between. The CDR3 here is CASCLEGSTNEKLFF. The CDR3 coding sequence is TGTGCCAGCTGCCTCGAAGGTTCAACTAATGAAAAACTGTTTTTT.

The genes are TRBV30 and TRBJ1-1; 8 bases align to TRBD1. Trimming at V came to 8 bases and at J to 0 bases, leaving 5 bases not matched to a gene. Germline values: CDR1 GTSNPN, CDR2 SVGIG (reference sequence). The CDR3 length is 13 residues. CDR3 in DNA: TGTGCCCAAGGACAGGGCATGAACACTGAAGCTTTCTTT. Protein: CAQGQGMNTEAFF.

The chain links TRBV7-3 to TRBJ2-1; D is undetermined. Germline V gene data show CDR1 as SGHTA and CDR2 as FQGTGA. The CDR3 consists of 15 residues. V lost 4 bases, J lost 2 bases, and 12 bases lay in between. This chain's CDR3 is CASSSALGTYNEQFF. The CDR3 bases are TGTGCCAGCAGCTCCGCCCTAGGGACCTACAATGAGCAGTTCTTC.

The chain uses TRBV7-3 and TRBJ2-1; D gene ambiguous. Germline V gene lookup returns CDR1 SGHTA and CDR2 FQGTGA. Deletions cut 6 bases from V and 6 bases from J, with 12 bases between. The length of the CDR3 is 13 residues. CDR3 DNA sequence: TGTGCCAGCAGTTTACCAGGATTCAATGAGCAGTTCTTC. Its translation is CASSLPGFNEQFF.

The chain uses TRBV7-2 and TRBJ1-6; D is undetermined. Trimming removed 1 base at V and 3 bases at J, with 7 bases between. Germline V CDR1 and CDR2: SGHTA, FQGNSA. The CDR3 contains 15 residues. CDR3 nucleotides: TGTGCCAGCAGCTTAGATAGGGTCTATAATTCACCCCTCCACTTT. As protein: CASSLDRVYNSPLHF.

The chain couples TRBV3-1 (or the pseudogene TRBV3-2) to TRBJ1-3, with D hard to call. The CDR3 totals 17 residues. Germline CDR1 LGHDT, CDR2 YNNKEL (reference sequence). Deletions cut 1 base from V and 4 bases from J, with 17 bases between. The CDR3 spells CASSQGRTSFLGNTIYF. The CDR3 region has the DNA TGTGCCAGCAGCCAAGGTCGGACCTCCTTTCTCGGAAACACCATATATTTT.

The chain recombines TRBV9 with TRBJ1-6; 7 positions match TRBD1. V was clipped by 4 bases and J by 7 bases; unmatched bases: 11. The CDR3 totals 16 residues. Germline loops: CDR1 SGDLS, CDR2 YYNGEE. In DNA, the CDR3 is TGTGCCAGCAGCAAGCGAGGGACAGCCCACAATTCACCCCTCCACTTT. This codes for CASSKRGTAHNSPLHF. Full variable domain (missing parts from reference TRBV9 and TRBJ1-6): DSGVTQTPKHLITATGQRVTLRCSPRSGDLSVYWYQQSLDQGLQFLIQYYNGEERAKGNILERFSAQQFPDLHSELNLSSLELGDSALYFCASSKRGTAHNSPLHFGNGTRLTVT.

This clone is a singleton in its sample. The chain recombines TRBV28 with TRBJ2-7; 12 nucleotides agree with TRBD2. The CDR3 has 16 amino acids. The junction had 2 bases not matched to a gene; V was cut back by 2 bases and J by 0 bases. From germline, CDR1 is MDHEN and CDR2 SYDVKM. In nucleotides, the CDR3 is TGTGCCAGCAGTTTAGGGACTAGCGGGTCCTCCTACGAGCAGTACTTC. Protein sequence: CASSLGTSGSSYEQYF.